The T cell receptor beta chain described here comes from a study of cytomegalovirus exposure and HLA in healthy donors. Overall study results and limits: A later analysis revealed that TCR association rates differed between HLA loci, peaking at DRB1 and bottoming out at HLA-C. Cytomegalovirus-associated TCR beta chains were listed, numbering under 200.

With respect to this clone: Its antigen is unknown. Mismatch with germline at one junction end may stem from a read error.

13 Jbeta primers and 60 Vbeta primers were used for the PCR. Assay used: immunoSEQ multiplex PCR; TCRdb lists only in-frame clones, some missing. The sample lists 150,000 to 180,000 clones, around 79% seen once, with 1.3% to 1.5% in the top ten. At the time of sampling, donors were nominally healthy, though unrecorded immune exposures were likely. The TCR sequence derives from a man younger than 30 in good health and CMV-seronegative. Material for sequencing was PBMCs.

This CDR3 is CSSSLETFGVGDTQYF. CDR3 coding DNA: TGTTCCAGCAGCTTAGAGACCTTCGGGGTTGGAGATACGCAGTATTTT. This chain joins TRBV7-9 and TRBJ2-3, with a tentative D call TRBD2 (5 bases). CDR1 is SEHNR and CDR2 is FQNEAQ in the germline V gene (reference sequence). The CDR3 extends over 16 amino acids.